What follows is one T cell receptor beta chain and its context. V was pared by 1 base and J by 4 bases, with 13 bases between. This CDR3 is built from 15 residues. The germline CDR1 and CDR2 sequences are SGHRS and YFSETQ. This specimen belongs to a study of siplizumab effects on memory and regulatory T cells. Measured with immunoSEQ multiplex PCR; TCRdb has only the in-frame clones, and not every one. Of around 100,000 clones listed, about 95% are singletons. The sequence derives from a human donor in good health. Sequenced: non-Treg CD4+ T cells sorted from blood. The chain has TRBV5-1 and TRBJ2-3, with D perhaps matching TRBD1 (7 bases). In DNA, the CDR3 is TGCGCCAGCAGCTTGCCCAGGGGGGAGGCAGATACGCAGTATTTT. Protein: CASSLPRGEADTQYF.